This passage covers 30 T cell receptor beta chains from one sample sequenced in a study of glioma-infiltrating T cells (TCRdb year 2016). The sequencer listed for this sample is Illumina MiSeq. The iRepertoire nested amplicon-rescue multiplex PCR (arm-PCR) platform was used to amplify TCR alpha and beta CDR3 regions from RNA. TCRdb's own reprocessing of the public reads used fastp at Q25 and MiXCR and kept productive beta chains. Identical CDR3 protein sequences are pooled into one entry, listed with their most common genes and DNA. Recorded for this sample are around 93,000 distinct CDR3 sequences; roughly 40% of them occurred a single time. More than 30% of the sample rests with the top ten. Sequenced material: glioma tissue, nonneoplastic brain tissue, or PBMCs (not recorded which). Receptors were obtained from a human donor with low-grade glioma or glioblastoma, undergoing nonglioma brain surgery, or in good health (not recorded which).

This clonotype showed up just a few times. V gene TRBV5-4 combines with J gene TRBJ2-5; D perhaps matches TRBD1 (5 bases). Germline CDR1 SGHNT, CDR2 YYREEE (reference sequence). V shed 2 bases and J shed 3 bases, with 8 bases lying between them. The CDR3 extends over 13 amino acids. This chain's CDR3 is CASSFIGEETQYF. Written as DNA, the CDR3 is TGTGCCAGCAGCTTTATAGGGGAAGAGACCCAGTACTTC.

The chain is built from TRBV14 and TRBJ2-3; TRBD2 matches 7 bases. CDR1 and CDR2 from the germline V gene are SGHDN and FVKESK. Trimming took 6 bases from V and 0 from J; bases not matched to a gene: 3. This CDR3 region has 14 residues. CDR3 residues: CASSPGGSTDTQYF. In DNA form, the CDR3 reads TGTGCCAGCAGTCCGGGGGGAAGCACAGATACGCAGTATTTT. The variable domain in full, completed from reference TRBV14 and TRBJ2-3, reads EAGVTQFPSHSVIEKGQTVTLRCDPISGHDNLYWYRRVMGKEIKFLLHFVKESKQDESGMPNNRFLAERTGGTYSTLKVQPAELEDSGVYFCASSPGGSTDTQYFGPGTRLTVL.

As concerns this clonotype: A single base separates this from a much larger clone, so it may be a read error. The chain couples TRBV6-5 to TRBJ2-2; weak D call: TRBD2 (7 bases). The CDR3 sequence is 14 residues long. The germline gives CDR1 MNHEY, CDR2 SVGAGI. V was shortened by 10 bases and J by 15 bases, with 27 bases between the two germline ends. Here the CDR3 DNA reads TGTGCCACTAAACAGACAGGCCACACCGGGGGGATGTTTTTT. Amino acid sequence: CATKQTGHTGGMFF.

Regarding this clonotype: The CDR3 does not end in the conserved phenylalanine or tryptophan, so this is likely a read error. The chain combines TRBV7-8 with TRBJ2-3, with no clear D. Trimming stripped 1 base from V and 5 bases from J, with 4 bases between. The CDR3 has 12 amino acids. Germline CDR1 and CDR2: SGHVS and FQNEAQ. The CDR3 reads CASSLDGDTQYL. The CDR3, as DNA: TGTGCCAGCAGCTTAGACGGAGATACGCAGTATCTT.

This clonotype was detected only once. Since the CDR3 does not end with the conserved phenylalanine or tryptophan, this likely comes from a read error. The V call is TRBV20-1, the J call TRBJ2-1, with D tentatively TRBD1 (6 bases). The germline V gene has CDR1 DFQATT and CDR2 SNEGSKA (reference sequence). Between the trimmed V and J ends, which lost 5 bases and 4 bases, there was a span of 12 bases. The CDR3 has 13 amino acids. The DNA for the CDR3 is TGCAGTGCTTTCAGTAGGGGGTACAATGAGCAGTTCCTC. Its protein product is CSAFSRGYNEQFL.

This clonotype was recorded at least ten times. V gene TRBV29-1 combines with J gene TRBJ2-3; TRBD1 aligns across 9 bases. J was trimmed by 2 bases and V by 7 bases; bases with no gene match: 10. There are 15 residues in the CDR3. CDR1 SQVTM and CDR2 ANQGSEA come from the germline V gene. The CDR3 here is CSALGQGPTTDTQYF. The CDR3 coding sequence is TGCAGCGCCCTAGGACAGGGGCCCACCACAGATACGCAGTATTTT.

This chain uses TRBV29-1 with TRBJ2-5; 7 bases line up with TRBD1. V lost 6 bases and J lost 1; bases outside the gene matches: 2. CDR3 length equals 12 residues. Germline lookup yields CDR1 SQVTM and CDR2 ANQGSEA. CDR3 bases: TGCAGCGTATGGGACAGCCAAGAGACCCAGTACTTC. Translating it yields CSVWDSQETQYF.

This clonotype was counted ten times or more. CDR3 coding DNA: TGCAGTGCTCTTCACTTAACAGGGAAAGGGGCCAAAAACATTCAGTACTTC. Its protein product is CSALHLTGKGAKNIQYF. This chain uses TRBV20-1 with TRBJ2-4; D may be TRBD1 (6 bases). The germline V gene encodes CDR1 DFQATT and CDR2 SNEGSKA (reference sequence). V lost 5 bases and J 1 base, leaving 21 bases between the germline ends. The CDR3 has 17 residues.

CDR3 bases: TGTGCCATCAACCTATCGGGACAGGGCCACGAGCAGTACTTC. This encodes CAINLSGQGHEQYF. V gene TRBV6-2 or TRBV6-3 combines with J gene TRBJ2-7; 9 nucleotides align to TRBD1. CDR1 and CDR2 (germline): MNHEY, SVGEGT. Trimming at V came to 10 bases and at J to 5 bases, leaving 12 bases not matched to a gene. The CDR3 is 14 residues long.

This clonotype was recorded many times. V gene TRBV7-9 combines with J gene TRBJ2-2; 8 bases line up with TRBD2. The germline CDR1 and CDR2 sequences are SEHNR and FQNEAQ (reference sequence). This CDR3 spans 14 amino acids. The V and J ends lost 10 bases and 5 bases, in that order; junction bases with no gene match: 9. CDR3 nucleotides: TGTGCCACTCTCGGACTAGCTGGGACCGGGGAGCTGTTTTTT. The encoded protein is CATLGLAGTGELFF.

This clonotype was observed many times. The chain uses TRBV4-2 and TRBJ1-2; TRBD1 matches 7 bases. The CDR3 runs 20 residues. The V gene end was trimmed by 0 bases and the J gene end by 2 bases; junction bases not matched to a gene: 18. Germline V gene data show CDR1 as LGHNA and CDR2 as YNFKEQ. The CDR3 bases are TGTGCCAGCAGCCAAGACGGATACCGGGACAGAAACCGACCCAACTATGGCTACACCTTC. This translates into CASSQDGYRDRNRPNYGYTF.

In this sample, this clonotype turned up many times. The chain links TRBV7-6 to TRBJ2-3; 10 nucleotides align to TRBD2. The CDR3 contains 14 residues. Looked up from germline, CDR1 is SGHVS and CDR2 is FNYEAQ. V dropped 5 bases and J dropped 6; count of bases not matched to a gene: 5. CDR3 residues: CASSPLAGVDTQYF. The DNA of the CDR3 is TGTGCCAGCAGCCCCCTAGCGGGAGTGGATACGCAGTATTTT.

This clonotype was seen ten or more times. The chain uses TRBV4-1 and TRBJ1-2, with 7 bases that match TRBD1. Germline V gene lookup returns CDR1 MGHRA and CDR2 YSYEKL. There are 15 residues in the CDR3. J lost 5 bases, V lost 1 base, and 7 bases had no gene match. The CDR3 coding sequence is TGCGCCAGCAGCCAAGGGAAAGGGGGCGCTTATGGCTACACCTTC. Residues: CASSQGKGGAYGYTF.

This chain links TRBV6-1 with TRBJ2-5; D is unresolved. CDR1 is MNHNS, CDR2 SASEGT, per germline. The CDR3 spans 13 residues. Trimming pared 8 bases from V and 2 bases from J, leaving 12 bases between. The CDR3 region has the DNA TGTGCCAGCGAAATTGGGCAGCAAGAGACCCAGTACTTC. Amino acid sequence: CASEIGQQETQYF.

This clonotype showed up many times. J is TRBJ1-1 and V is TRBV25-1, with TRBD1 identical over 7 bases. V shed 4 bases, J shed 1 base, and the junction held 6 bases outside the gene matches. CDR3 length equals 15 residues. The V gene's germline CDR1 is MGHDK and CDR2 SYGVNS. This CDR3 reads CASSAAGTENTEAFF. The CDR3 nucleotides read TGTGCCAGCAGTGCTGCCGGGACAGAGAACACTGAAGCTTTCTTT.

This clonotype was recorded many times. This chain joins TRBV29-1 and TRBJ1-1; D uncertain. The V and J ends lost 7 bases and 6 bases respectively, with 18 bases between them. Per the germline V gene, CDR1 is SQVTM and CDR2 is ANQGSEA. The length of the CDR3 is 13 residues. CDR3 coding DNA: TGCAGCGCCCTACAGCGACGGCAGGCTGAAGCTTTCTTT. Its translation: CSALQRRQAEAFF.

Here the CDR3 reads CASSEVAGDTDTQYF. CDR3 in DNA: TGTGCCAGCAGTGAAGTTGCGGGAGACACAGATACGCAGTATTTT. The chain carries TRBV6-1 and TRBJ2-3, with TRBD2 matching over 7 bases. This CDR3 has 15 residues. Germline CDR1 MNHNS, CDR2 SASEGT. V shed 1 base, J shed 2 bases, and the junction held 3 bases outside the gene matches.

Ten or more counts support this clonotype. The chain is built from TRBV7-6 and TRBJ2-3; D is unresolved. This CDR3 contains 14 residues. Germline loops: CDR1 SGHVS, CDR2 FNYEAQ. The V end lost 5 bases, the J end lost 0 bases, and 9 bases lay between the germline ends. The CDR3 protein is CASSQISSTDTQYF. In DNA, the CDR3 is TGTGCCAGCAGCCAAATATCTAGCACAGATACGCAGTATTTT. Combining the CDR3 with reference TRBV7-6 and TRBJ2-3 gives the whole variable domain GAGVSQSPRYKVTKRGQDVALRCDPISGHVSLYWYRQALGQGPEFLTYFNYEAQQDKSGLPNDRFSAERPEGSISTLTIQRTEQRDSAMYRCASSQISSTDTQYFGPGTRLTVL.

V usage is TRBV5-1 and J usage is TRBJ2-5; tentative D call: TRBD2 (6 bases). V was pared by 3 bases and J by 2 bases, with 8 bases between. Germline CDR1 is SGHRS and CDR2 is YFSETQ. The CDR3 runs 13 residues. The CDR3 nucleotides read TGCGCCAGCAGCTACGGACTACAAGAGACCCAGTACTTC. Its translation: CASSYGLQETQYF.

This clonotype was recorded only once. The chain couples TRBV10-3 to TRBJ2-6; the D gene is possibly TRBD1 (6 bases). The germline V and J ends were trimmed by 10 bases and 14 bases, with 21 bases remaining between them. CDR3 length equals 13 residues. The germline V gene has CDR1 ENHRY and CDR2 SYGVKD. The CDR3 spells CASKLGQPRFLTF. The CDR3 DNA is TGTGCCAGCAAGCTAGGACAGCCTCGGTTCCTGACTTTC.

The genes are TRBV19 and TRBJ2-5, with TRBD1 matching 8 bases. The CDR3 is 14 amino acids. The germline V gene encodes CDR1 LNHDA and CDR2 SQIVND (reference sequence). The CDR3 reads CDGSSWTGQETQYF. The CDR3 region has the DNA TGTGACGGTAGTAGCTGGACAGGGCAAGAGACCCAGTACTTC.

At least ten counts were recorded for this clonotype. The V gene is TRBV24-1, the J gene TRBJ2-3; D remains unclear. V was trimmed by 2 bases and J by 4 bases, leaving 12 bases between them. The germline CDR1 and CDR2 sequences are KGHDR and SFDVKD. The CDR3 consists of 15 residues. The CDR3 protein is CATSDSSGSPDTQYF. The DNA of the CDR3 is TGTGCCACCAGTGATTCTAGTGGTTCGCCAGATACGCAGTATTTT.

This clonotype was detected ten times or more. DNA of the CDR3: TGTGCCAGCATTGTCGGGAGAAACGACAATGAGCAGTTCTTC. It yields the protein CASIVGRNDNEQFF. The chain combines TRBV2 with TRBJ2-1; tentative D call: TRBD2 (6 bases). Germline assignment: CDR1 SNHLY and CDR2 FYNNEI. V was pared by 7 bases and J by 5 bases, with 15 bases between. This CDR3 spans 14 amino acids.

This clonotype was picked up many times. The chain has TRBV5-4 and TRBJ1-2; D is perhaps TRBD1 (6 bases). Germline CDR1 SGHNT, CDR2 YYREEE (reference sequence). The CDR3 covers 14 residues. Trimming removed 0 bases at V and 4 bases at J, with 10 bases between. The CDR3 DNA is TGTGCCAGCAGCTTGGATCCGGGGGCCTATGGCTACACCTTC. Amino acids: CASSLDPGAYGYTF. Full variable domain (rest looked up from reference TRBV5-4 and TRBJ1-2): ETGVTQSPTHLIKTRGQQVTLRCSSQSGHNTVSWYQQALGQGPQFIFQYYREEENGRGNFPPRFSGLQFPNYSSELNVNALELDDSALYLCASSLDPGAYGYTFGSGTRLTVV.

This clonotype has ten or more counts. This sequence joins TRBV29-1 and TRBJ1-5, with D unresolved. CDR3 length equals 14 residues. Trimming stripped 3 bases from V and 1 base from J, with 10 bases between. Germline V gene sequence: CDR1 SQVTM, CDR2 ANQGSEA. CDR3 bases: TGCAGCGTTGAGTTATCGGGCAGCAATCAGCCCCAGCATTTT. Translation: CSVELSGSNQPQHF.

The J gene is TRBJ2-7, the V gene TRBV20-1, with D possibly matching TRBD2 (7 bases). V was pared by 6 bases and J by 1 base, with 22 bases between. The V gene's germline CDR1 is DFQATT and CDR2 SNEGSKA (reference sequence). The CDR3 loop spans 16 amino acids. The CDR3 DNA sequence: TGCAGTGCCAGCACGGGAGGAGGACAGTGGTCCTACGAGCAGTACTTC. Its translation: CSASTGGGQWSYEQYF.

This clonotype came up once. The CDR3 carries no conserved terminal phenylalanine or tryptophan, so it likely arises from a read error. The V and J genes are TRBV27 and TRBJ2-3, with no clear D. CDR1 and CDR2 from the germline V gene are MNHEY and SMNVEV (reference sequence). The CDR3 runs 12 residues. The CDR3 loop is CASSLGGDTQYS. CDR3 coding DNA: TGTGCCAGTAGTTTAGGTGGAGATACGCAGTATTCT.

This clonotype was found once. This may come from a read error, since a much larger clone is one base off. CDR3 in DNA: TGTGCCAGCAGCGTCGGGACATACGCCGATGAGCAGTTCTTC. The encoded protein is CASSVGTYADEQFF. The chain joins TRBV9 to TRBJ2-1; possibly TRBD1 for D (6 bases). From germline, CDR1 is SGDLS and CDR2 YYNGEE. CDR3 length: 14 amino acids. Trimming removed 2 bases at V and 8 bases at J, with 14 bases between.

The table lists this clonotype with many counts. This chain joins TRBV6-2 or TRBV6-3 and TRBJ1-1; D perhaps matches TRBD1 (5 bases). V was shortened by 6 bases and J by 2 bases, with 13 bases between the two germline ends. Germline loops: CDR1 MNHEY, CDR2 SVGEGT. The CDR3 is made up of 14 amino acids. CDR3 sequence reads: CASRPGGPNTEAFF. The CDR3 nucleotides read TGTGCCAGCAGACCCGGGGGACCCAACACTGAAGCTTTCTTT.

In this sample, this clonotype turned up once. A clone one base away is much larger, so this may be a read error. As DNA, the CDR3 is TGTGCCAGCAGGCTCAGAGGACAGTTCGCTAACGAGCAGTACTTC. This gives the protein CASRLRGQFANEQYF. The rearrangement links TRBV6-6 to TRBJ2-7, with D perhaps TRBD1 (6 bases). From germline, CDR1 is MNHNY and CDR2 SVGAGI (reference sequence). With 6 bases removed from V and 5 bases from J, the gap between germline ends came to 20 bases. The CDR3 consists of 15 residues.